This record covers a single T cell receptor beta chain. The sample belongs to a study of PD-1 blockade in mismatch repair-deficient tumors. The repertoire was sequenced with immunoSEQ multiplex PCR; TCRdb's copy has only in-frame clones and lacks some. The top ten clones hold roughly 4.5% of a sample with about 110,000 clones, about three quarters of them seen once. This receptor was obtained from an adult with mismatch repair-deficient cancer. The sample consisted of peripheral blood, taken about 60 weeks after starting pembrolizumab.

DNA for the CDR3: TGCAGCGTCTATGGGACAGGGAGGGTGTACAATGAGCAGTTCTTC. Translating it yields CSVYGTGRVYNEQFF. This chain links TRBV29-1 with TRBJ2-1; 9 nucleotides agree with TRBD1. Per the germline V gene, CDR1 is SQVTM and CDR2 is ANQGSEA. Germline trimming cut 6 bases from V and 4 bases from J; bases unmatched to any gene: 10. The CDR3 contains 15 residues.